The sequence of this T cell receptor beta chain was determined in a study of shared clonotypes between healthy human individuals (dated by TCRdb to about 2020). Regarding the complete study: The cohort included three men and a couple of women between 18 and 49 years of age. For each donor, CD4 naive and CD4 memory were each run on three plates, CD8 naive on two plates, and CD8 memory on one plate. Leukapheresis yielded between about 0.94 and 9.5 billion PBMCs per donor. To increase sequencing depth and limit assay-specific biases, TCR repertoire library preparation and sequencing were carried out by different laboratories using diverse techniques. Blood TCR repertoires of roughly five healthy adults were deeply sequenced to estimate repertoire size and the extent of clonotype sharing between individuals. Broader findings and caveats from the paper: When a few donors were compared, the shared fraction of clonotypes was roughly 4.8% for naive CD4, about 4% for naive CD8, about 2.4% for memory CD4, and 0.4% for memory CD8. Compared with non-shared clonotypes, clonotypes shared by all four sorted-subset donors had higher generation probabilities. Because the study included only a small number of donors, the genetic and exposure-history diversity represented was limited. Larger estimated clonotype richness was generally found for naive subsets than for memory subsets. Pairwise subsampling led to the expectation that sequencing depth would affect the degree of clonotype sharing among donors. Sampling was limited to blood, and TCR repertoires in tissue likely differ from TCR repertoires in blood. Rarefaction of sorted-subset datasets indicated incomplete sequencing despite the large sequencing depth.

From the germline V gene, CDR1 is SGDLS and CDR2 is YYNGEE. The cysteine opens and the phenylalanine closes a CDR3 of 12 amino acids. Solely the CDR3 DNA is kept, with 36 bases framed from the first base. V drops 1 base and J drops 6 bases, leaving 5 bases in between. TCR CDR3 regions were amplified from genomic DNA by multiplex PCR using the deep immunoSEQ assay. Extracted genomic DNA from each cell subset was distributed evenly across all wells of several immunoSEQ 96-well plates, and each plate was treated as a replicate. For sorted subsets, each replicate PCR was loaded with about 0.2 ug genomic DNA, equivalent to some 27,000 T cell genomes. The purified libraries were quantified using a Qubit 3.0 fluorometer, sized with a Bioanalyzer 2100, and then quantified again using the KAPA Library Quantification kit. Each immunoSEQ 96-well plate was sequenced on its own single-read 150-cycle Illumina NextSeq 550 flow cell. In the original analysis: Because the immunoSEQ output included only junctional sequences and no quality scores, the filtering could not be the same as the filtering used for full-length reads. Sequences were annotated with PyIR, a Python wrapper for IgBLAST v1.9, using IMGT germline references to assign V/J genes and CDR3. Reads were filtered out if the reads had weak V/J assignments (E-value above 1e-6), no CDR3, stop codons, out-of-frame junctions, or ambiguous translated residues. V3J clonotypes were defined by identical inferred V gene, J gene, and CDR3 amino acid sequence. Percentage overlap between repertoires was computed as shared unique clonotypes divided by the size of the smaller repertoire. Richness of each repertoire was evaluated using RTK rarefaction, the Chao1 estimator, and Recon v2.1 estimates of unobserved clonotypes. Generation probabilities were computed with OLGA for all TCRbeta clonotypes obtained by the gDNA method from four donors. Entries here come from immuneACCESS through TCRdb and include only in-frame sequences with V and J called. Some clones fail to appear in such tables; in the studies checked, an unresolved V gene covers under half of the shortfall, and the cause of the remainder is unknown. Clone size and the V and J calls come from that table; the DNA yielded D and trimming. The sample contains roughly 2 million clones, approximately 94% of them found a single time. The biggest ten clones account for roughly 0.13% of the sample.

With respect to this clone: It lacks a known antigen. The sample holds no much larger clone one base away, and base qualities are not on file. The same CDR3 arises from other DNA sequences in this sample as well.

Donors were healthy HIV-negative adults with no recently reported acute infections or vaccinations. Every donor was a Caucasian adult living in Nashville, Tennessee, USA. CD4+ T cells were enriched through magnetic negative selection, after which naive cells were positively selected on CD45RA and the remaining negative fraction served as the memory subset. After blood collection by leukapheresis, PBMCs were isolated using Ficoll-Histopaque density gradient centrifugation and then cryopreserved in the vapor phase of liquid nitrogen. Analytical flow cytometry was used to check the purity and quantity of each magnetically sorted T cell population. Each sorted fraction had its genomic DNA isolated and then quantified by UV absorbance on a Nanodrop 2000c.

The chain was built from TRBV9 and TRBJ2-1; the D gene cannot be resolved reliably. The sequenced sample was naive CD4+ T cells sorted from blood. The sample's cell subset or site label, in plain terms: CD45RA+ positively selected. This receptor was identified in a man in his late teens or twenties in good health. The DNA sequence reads TGTGCCAGCAGCGTATCAGGCAATGAGCAGTTCTTC. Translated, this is CASSVSGNEQFF.